This TCR beta chain is from a study of Graves' ophthalmopathy and Graves' hyperthyroidism. Enrollment excluded any patients with other autoimmune diseases, uncontrolled infections, pregnancy or lactation. RNA served as the template for amplifying TCR beta CDR3 regions. First-round RT-PCR employed HTBI primers, with a second-round multiplex PCR after it. MiXCR was run by TCRdb on the multiplex PCR reads, yielding one entry per CDR3 protein. This sample has around 590,000 distinct CDR3 sequences, with less than 40% found just once. This clonotype was counted a few times. This CDR3 spans 13 amino acids. The junction had 2 bases not matched to a gene; V was cut back by 4 bases and J by 5 bases. In germline, CDR1 is SQVTM, CDR2 ANQGSEA.

The rearrangement joins TRBV29-1 to TRBJ2-5; 12 bases fit TRBD2. The TCR comes from an adult man with Graves' hyperthyroidism. The specimen sequenced was peripheral blood or thyroid tissue (not recorded which). The chain's CDR3 is CSVGLAGEETQYF. Here the CDR3 DNA reads TGCAGCGTTGGACTAGCGGGGGAGGAGACCCAGTACTTC.